This TCR beta chain is from a study of cytomegalovirus exposure and HLA in healthy donors. Study-level information: The early release's HLA-typed donors yielded roughly 85 million unique TCRs.

A remark on this clone: Its antigen is not known.

Study-level points and caveats: A few CMV-associated chains proved CMV antigen-specific in vitro. A reported reduction in N-insertions relative to the roughly 610-donor mean was seen in an Asian-associated ancestry cluster in a later analysis.

This CDR3 comprises 14 residues. Germline lookup yields CDR1 SGHDT and CDR2 YYEEEE. V lost 3 bases and J lost 2; bases outside the gene matches: 4. Primers included in the PCR were 60 Vbeta and 13 Jbeta primers. Some clones are missing from TCRdb's copy, which holds only in-frame ones; the method was immunoSEQ multiplex PCR. The sample contains 35,000 to 45,000 clones, about 47% of which appear only once. This sequence originates from a human donor in good health. The V call is TRBV5-6, the J call TRBJ2-7, with TRBD2 matching 8 bases. Sequencing was done on a sample of PBMCs. The CDR3 is CASSSGRGAYEQYF. CDR3 DNA sequence: TGTGCCAGCAGCTCCGGGCGGGGGGCCTACGAGCAGTACTTC.